This is a list of T cell receptor beta chains from one sample in a study of shared clonotypes between healthy human individuals. Measured with immunoSEQ multiplex PCR; TCRdb has only the in-frame clones, and not every one. The sample gives a few million clones, about 92% of which show up once; under 0.45% is in the top ten. The sequenced material came from naive CD4+ T cells from PBMCs. These receptors all stem from a man aged 18 to 30 in good health. Some clones in this sample may be carry-over from other donors' samples. CDR3s leave out the opening cysteine and the closing phenylalanine or tryptophan. The D gene is left open where the match is weak. Clone size is given for some rows only: seen once, a few or many times, or a class if the clone is expanded.

V	D	size	CDR3
TRBV5-6	TRBD1	.	ASSFRGPEAF
TRBV27	TRBD2	once	ASRRKGLAGGTDTQY
TRBV6-6	.	.	ASSYYGRAGYGYT
TRBV6-4	.	few	ASRATPGYGYT
TRBV9	.	.	ASSVRAANTGELF
TRBV6-1	.	few	ASNDALGEKLF
TRBV4-1	.	.	ASSLDRNTGELF
TRBV9	.	.	ASSAGPWGLGTGELF
TRBV7-3	.	.	ASSLTSQGYTEAF
TRBV6-4	TRBD1	once	ASSAERGLGGYT
TRBV29-1	.	.	SVEDGAGNEKLF
TRBV19	TRBD2	.	ASSRRPGLAGADEQF
TRBV7-7	.	.	ASSPNGGGYNEQF
TRBV10-3	TRBD2	.	AIQGTGGDEQY
TRBV7-9	.	.	ASSLRPDTEAF